Presented here are 13 T cell receptor beta chains from one specimen sequenced in a study of breast tumors, draining lymph nodes, adjacent tissues. Axillary draining lymph nodes of breast cancer patients supplied the node samples. TCRdb recomputed calls from the multiplex PCR reads with MiXCR, one row per CDR3 protein. Among 150,000 to 250,000 distinct CDR3 sequences, 30% to 40% were seen once, and the ten largest hold more than 4%. Sequencing was performed on axillary lymph node tissue. The receptors shown here come from a female donor with breast cancer. Some clones in this sample may be carry-over from other donors' samples.

The chain recombines TRBV30 with TRBJ2-1; D could derive from TRBD1 or TRBD2 (5 bases each). Deletions cut 2 bases from V and 9 bases from J, with 20 bases between. Per germline, CDR1 GTSNPN and CDR2 SVGIG (reference sequence). This CDR3 contains 15 residues. CDR3: CAWSPGTVVWGEQFF. The CDR3 DNA is TGTGCCTGGAGTCCCGGGACGGTGGTCTGGGGTGAGCAGTTCTTC.

The chain uses TRBV7-8 and TRBJ2-3; 12 nucleotides align to TRBD2. The germline V gene has CDR1 SGHVS and CDR2 FQNEAQ. This CDR3 comprises 14 residues. V was pared by 7 bases and J by 6 bases, with 5 bases of the junction left unmatched. CDR3 amino acids: CASTKGTSGDTQYF. The CDR3 DNA follows: TGTGCCAGCACCAAGGGGACTAGCGGGGATACGCAGTATTTT.

The sample holds many counts of this clonotype. V gene TRBV20-1 combines with J gene TRBJ2-1; 9 bases match TRBD2. The CDR3 sequence is 16 residues long. Germline-derived CDR1 and CDR2 are DFQATT and SNEGSKA (reference sequence). CDR3 DNA: TGCAGCACGGGACACCTGGGCTTAGCGGGAGAGGGGGAGCAGTTCTTC. It codes for CSTGHLGLAGEGEQFF.

A few counts support this clonotype. The chain links TRBV6-1 to TRBJ1-2, with TRBD1 as a possible D gene (5 bases). In germline, CDR1 is MNHNS, CDR2 SASEGT. The CDR3 has 14 amino acids. Trimming shortened V by 5 bases and J by 2 bases, and 12 bases separated the two germline ends. This CDR3 is CASSHTGLNYGYTF. The DNA of the CDR3 is TGTGCCAGCAGTCACACGGGGCTGAACTATGGCTACACCTTC.

The J gene is TRBJ1-2, the V gene TRBV2; D possibly corresponds to TRBD1 (5 bases). Trimming pared 7 bases from V and 7 bases from J, leaving 19 bases between. Germline V CDR1 and CDR2: SNHLY, FYNNEI. CDR3 length equals 14 residues. The CDR3 is CASKGRTFESGYTF. The CDR3 DNA sequence: TGTGCCAGCAAAGGACGGACATTCGAGTCTGGCTACACCTTC.

This clonotype has more than one count but fewer than ten. The V and J genes are TRBV6-2 or TRBV6-3 and TRBJ2-7; D call uncertain. Trimming cost V 6 bases and J 5 bases, with 20 bases left between them. Germline values: CDR1 MNHEY, CDR2 SVGEGT. The CDR3 extends over 15 amino acids. The CDR3 sequence: CASRPDVALGDEQYF. The CDR3 DNA reads TGTGCCAGCAGACCCGACGTAGCCCTAGGCGACGAGCAGTACTTC.

This clonotype was seen ten or more times. The CDR3, as DNA: TGTGCCAGCAGCACGTCCGGGACTAGGAGCTCCTACGAGCAGTACTTC. This translates into CASSTSGTRSSYEQYF. The chain combines TRBV7-2 with TRBJ2-7; TRBD2 agrees at 8 bases. V shed 5 bases, J shed 0 bases, and the junction held 9 bases outside the gene matches. The CDR3 totals 16 residues. Germline assignment: CDR1 SGHTA and CDR2 FQGNSA.

The chain couples TRBV6-5 to TRBJ2-5; 11 bases fit TRBD2. The CDR3 spans 15 residues. With 7 bases clipped from V and 10 bases from J, the junction kept 14 bases outside the gene matches. The germline gives CDR1 MNHEY, CDR2 SVGAGI. The CDR3 reads CASTPPSGGFSIQYF. The CDR3, as DNA: TGTGCCAGCACCCCCCCTAGCGGGGGGTTTTCGATCCAGTACTTC.

Turning to this clonotype: The conserved closing phenylalanine or tryptophan is absent in this CDR3, likely reflecting a read error. The chain uses TRBV7-2 and TRBJ2-7; no clear D. CDR3 size: 16 residues. The germline gives CDR1 SGHTA, CDR2 FQGNSA. The DNA for the CDR3 is TGTGCCGGCAGCTTAGGGAACTACCCGAGCTCCTACGAGCAGTACCTC. Translated, it gives CAGSLGNYPSSYEQYL.

On this clonotype itself: No conserved phenylalanine or tryptophan ends this CDR3, so it is likely a read error. This rearrangement joins TRBV20-1 to TRBJ2-5; perhaps TRBD2 as D (6 bases). Germline V CDR1 and CDR2: DFQATT, SNEGSKA (reference sequence). V lost 2 bases, J lost 4 bases, and 20 bases lay in between. The CDR3 is made up of 16 amino acids. The DNA for the CDR3 is TGCAGTGCTAGACCTTTGGGGGGATACGCCCGAGAGACCCAGTACCTC. The encoded protein is CSARPLGGYARETQYL.

This clonotype came up many times. This sequence joins TRBV9 and TRBJ1-2; D is uncertain. Germline V gene lookup returns CDR1 SGDLS and CDR2 YYNGEE. The CDR3 spans 13 residues. Trimming took off 4 bases at V and 1 base at J, with 8 bases between the two ends. CDR3 sequence: CASSPRINYGYTF. CDR3 sequence (DNA): TGTGCCAGCAGCCCGAGAATTAACTATGGCTACACCTTC.

V is TRBV29-1 and J is TRBJ2-6; 8 nucleotides agree with TRBD2. The CDR3 runs 15 residues. The V and J ends lost 6 bases and 4 bases, in that order; junction bases with no gene match: 8. Per germline, CDR1 SQVTM and CDR2 ANQGSEA. Here the CDR3 DNA reads TGCAGCGTAACATCGGGGGGGCAGGGGGCCAACGTCCTGACTTTC. Protein product: CSVTSGGQGANVLTF.

This clonotype was seen many times. V gene TRBV4-1 combines with J gene TRBJ1-5; TRBD1 agrees at 7 bases. The CDR3 runs to 15 residues. Germline V CDR1 and CDR2: MGHRA, YSYEKL. V trimming: 0 bases; J trimming: 9 bases; junction bases outside the gene matches: 8. CDR3 sequence reads: CASSQDWDSPLPQHF. DNA for the CDR3: TGCGCCAGCAGCCAAGATTGGGACAGCCCCTTGCCCCAGCATTTT.